The 11 T cell receptor beta chains below come from one sample, sequenced in a study of cytomegalovirus exposure and HLA in healthy donors. PCR employed 60 Vbeta and 13 Jbeta primers. The protocol was immunoSEQ multiplex PCR, while the TCRdb copy is restricted to in-frame clones and leaves out a portion. The sample consists of over 150,000 clones, 84% of them appearing once. The sequenced sample was PBMCs. Source of these receptors: a boy between 2 and 10 years old in good health and CMV-seronegative.

Remarks on this clone: Other DNA sequences in this specimen translate into the identical CDR3. The chain links TRBV5-1 to TRBJ2-3; 10 bases are a match to TRBD2. In germline, CDR1 is SGHRS, CDR2 YFSETQ. The CDR3 contains 15 residues. The V and J ends lost 3 bases and 1 base, in that order; junction bases with no gene match: 2. The CDR3 is CASSSGTSGTDTQYF. CDR3 coding DNA: TGCGCCAGCAGCTCAGGGACTAGCGGCACAGATACGCAGTATTTT.

The rearrangement joins TRBV7-2 to TRBJ2-6, with D tentatively TRBD1 (5 bases). The CDR3 runs to 16 residues. V was cut by 5 bases and J by 4 bases, with 15 bases left in between. Germline V lookup: CDR1 SGHTA, CDR2 FQGNSA. Written as DNA, the CDR3 is TGTGCCAGCAGCCTAAGTGGGGCGCGGGGGGCCAACGTCCTGACTTTC. Its protein is CASSLSGARGANVLTF.

This chain uses TRBV2 with TRBJ2-5; a possible D gene is TRBD2 (5 bases). V was pared by 8 bases and J by 1 base, with 11 bases between. Germline V gene data show CDR1 as SNHLY and CDR2 as FYNNEI. The CDR3 covers 13 residues. The CDR3 DNA reads TGTGCCAGCGGTGTGCTAGCCCAAGAGACCCAGTACTTC. The encoded protein is CASGVLAQETQYF.

The CDR3 reads CASSLRGTGTYEQYF. In DNA form, the CDR3 reads TGCGCCAGCAGCTTACGCGGGACAGGAACCTACGAGCAGTACTTC. This chain joins TRBV5-1 and TRBJ2-7, with 8 bases fitting TRBD1. Germline V CDR1 and CDR2: SGHRS, YFSETQ. V lost 2 bases to trimming and J lost 2 bases; unmatched junction nucleotides: 6. The CDR3 is 15 residues long.

The J gene is TRBJ1-1, the V gene TRBV30; perhaps TRBD1 as D (6 bases). Trimming pared 4 bases from V and 5 bases from J, leaving 14 bases between. CDR1 is GTSNPN, CDR2 SVGIG, per germline (reference sequence). The CDR3 length is 13 residues. CDR3 residues: CAWKLQGRTEAFF. CDR3 coding DNA: TGTGCCTGGAAGCTACAGGGAAGAACTGAAGCTTTCTTT.

This clone occurred once. The chain couples TRBV5-4 to TRBJ2-5, with D hard to call. The end of the DNA is better explained by TRBJ2-7, so the J call may be wrong. This CDR3 contains 14 residues. From germline, CDR1 is SGHNT and CDR2 YYREEE (reference sequence). Written as DNA, the CDR3 is TGTGCCAGCAGCTTGGATACCGGAGCCTACGAGCAGTACTTC. Protein sequence: CASSLDTGAYEQYF.

V is TRBV7-6 and J is TRBJ2-2; 8 positions agree with TRBD1. The V and J ends lost 5 bases and 4 bases, in that order; junction bases with no gene match: 9. Germline V gene lookup returns CDR1 SGHVS and CDR2 FNYEAQ. The CDR3 has 16 amino acids. In DNA, the CDR3 is TGTGCCAGCAGCACAAGGACAGGGAGTAGCACCGGGGAGCTGTTTTTT. This gives the protein CASSTRTGSSTGELFF. Using reference TRBV7-6 and TRBJ2-2 for the parts outside the CDR3, the full variable domain is GAGVSQSPRYKVTKRGQDVALRCDPISGHVSLYWYRQALGQGPEFLTYFNYEAQQDKSGLPNDRFSAERPEGSISTLTIQRTEQRDSAMYRCASSTRTGSSTGELFFGEGSRLTVL.

The J gene is TRBJ2-7, the V gene TRBV19; no firm D call. In germline, CDR1 is LNHDA, CDR2 SQIVND (reference sequence). Trimming left V 1 base short and J 0 bases short, with 4 bases between. The CDR3 is made up of 13 amino acids. The CDR3 region is CASSIGASYEQYF. CDR3 in DNA: TGTGCCAGTAGTATAGGGGCCTCCTACGAGCAGTACTTC.

The rearrangement links TRBV9 to TRBJ2-7; D is undetermined. Germline assignment: CDR1 SGDLS and CDR2 YYNGEE. The CDR3 has 13 residues. Trimming left V 2 bases short and J 0 bases short, with 6 bases between. CDR3 sequence (DNA): TGTGCCAGCAGCGTGGGCAGCTCCTACGAGCAGTACTTC. Translation gives CASSVGSSYEQYF.

The chain is built from TRBV28 and TRBJ1-1; possibly TRBD1 for D (6 bases). Germline CDR1 is MDHEN and CDR2 is SYDVKM. The CDR3 spans 15 residues. The germline V and J ends were trimmed by 4 bases and 3 bases, with 15 bases remaining between them. The CDR3 sequence is CASSSPTGRYTEAFF. In DNA, the CDR3 is TGTGCCAGCAGTTCCCCCACAGGGCGGTACACTGAAGCTTTCTTT.

This clone showed up just once. The V gene is TRBV6-1, the J gene TRBJ1-2, with a tentative D call TRBD1 (6 bases). The CDR3 has 17 amino acids. V shed 1 base and J shed 4 bases, with 19 bases lying between them. Per the germline V gene, CDR1 is MNHNS and CDR2 is SASEGT. The DNA of the CDR3 is TGTGCCAGCAGTGAAGATGAAAGGGGGTCAGCTATCTATGGCTACACCTTC. Translating it yields CASSEDERGSAIYGYTF.